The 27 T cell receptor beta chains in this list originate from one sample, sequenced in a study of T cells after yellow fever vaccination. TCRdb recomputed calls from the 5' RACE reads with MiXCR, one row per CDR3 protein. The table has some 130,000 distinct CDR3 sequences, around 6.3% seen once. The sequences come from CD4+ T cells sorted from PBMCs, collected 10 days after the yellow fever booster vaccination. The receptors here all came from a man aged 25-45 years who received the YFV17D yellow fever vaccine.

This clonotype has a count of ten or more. CDR3 protein: CASSLGDKRVYEQYF. The CDR3 bases are TGCGCCAGCAGCCTCGGGGATAAGCGAGTCTACGAGCAGTACTTC. The gene calls are TRBV5-1 and TRBJ2-7, with D tentatively TRBD2 (5 bases). Germline V gene lookup returns CDR1 SGHRS and CDR2 YFSETQ. This CDR3 has 15 amino acids. Deletions cut 4 bases from V and 3 bases from J, with 17 bases between.

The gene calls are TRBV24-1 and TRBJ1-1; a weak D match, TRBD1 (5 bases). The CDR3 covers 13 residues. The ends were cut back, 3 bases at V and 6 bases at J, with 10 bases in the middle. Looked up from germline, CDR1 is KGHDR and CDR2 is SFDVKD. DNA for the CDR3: TGTGCCACCAGTGATCCCGGACACCCTGAAGCTTTCTTT. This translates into CATSDPGHPEAFF.

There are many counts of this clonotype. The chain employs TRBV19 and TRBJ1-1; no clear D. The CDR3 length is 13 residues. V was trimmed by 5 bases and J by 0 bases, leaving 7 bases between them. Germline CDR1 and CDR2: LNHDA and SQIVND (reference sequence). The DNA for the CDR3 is TGTGCCAGTAGTGGACTCATGAACACTGAAGCTTTCTTT. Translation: CASSGLMNTEAFF.

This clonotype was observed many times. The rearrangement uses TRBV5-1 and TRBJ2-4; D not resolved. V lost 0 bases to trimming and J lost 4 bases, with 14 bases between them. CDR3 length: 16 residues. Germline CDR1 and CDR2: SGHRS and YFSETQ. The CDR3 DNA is TGCGCCAGCAGCTTGGCCGTAGTTGCCGGGAAAAACATTCAGTACTTC. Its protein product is CASSLAVVAGKNIQYF.

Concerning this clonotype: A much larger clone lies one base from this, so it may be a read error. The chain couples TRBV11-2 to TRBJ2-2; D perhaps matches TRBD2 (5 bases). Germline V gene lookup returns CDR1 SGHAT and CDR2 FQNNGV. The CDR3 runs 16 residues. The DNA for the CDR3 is TGTGCCAGCAGCTTATACCGGGGAACCAACACCAGGGAGCTGTTTTTT. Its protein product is CASSLYRGTNTRELFF.

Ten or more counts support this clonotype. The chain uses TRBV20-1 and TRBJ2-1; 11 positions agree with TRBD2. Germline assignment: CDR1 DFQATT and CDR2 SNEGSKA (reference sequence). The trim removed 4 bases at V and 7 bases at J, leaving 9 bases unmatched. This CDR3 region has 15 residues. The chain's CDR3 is CSATLTSGIRNEQFF. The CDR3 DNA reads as TGCAGTGCTACTCTGACTAGCGGGATTAGAAATGAGCAGTTCTTC.

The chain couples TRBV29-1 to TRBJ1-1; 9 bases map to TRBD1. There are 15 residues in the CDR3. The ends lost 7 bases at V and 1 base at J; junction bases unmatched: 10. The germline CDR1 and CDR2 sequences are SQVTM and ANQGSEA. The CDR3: CSASTGGTPNTEAFF. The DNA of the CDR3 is TGCAGCGCTTCGACAGGGGGGACCCCGAACACTGAAGCTTTCTTT.

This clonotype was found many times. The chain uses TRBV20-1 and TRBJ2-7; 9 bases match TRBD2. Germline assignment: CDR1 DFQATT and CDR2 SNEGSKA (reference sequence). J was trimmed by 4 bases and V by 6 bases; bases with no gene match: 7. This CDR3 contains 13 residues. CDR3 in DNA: TGCAGTGCACAGAAGCTAGCGGGATACGAGCAGTACTTC. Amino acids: CSAQKLAGYEQYF.

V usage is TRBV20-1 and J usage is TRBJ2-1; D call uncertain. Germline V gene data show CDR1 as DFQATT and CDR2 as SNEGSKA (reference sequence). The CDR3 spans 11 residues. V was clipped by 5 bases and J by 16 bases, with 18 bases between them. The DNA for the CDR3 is TGCAGTGCTGGTAAAGACCGAAAAGATTTCTTC. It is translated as CSAGKDRKDFF.

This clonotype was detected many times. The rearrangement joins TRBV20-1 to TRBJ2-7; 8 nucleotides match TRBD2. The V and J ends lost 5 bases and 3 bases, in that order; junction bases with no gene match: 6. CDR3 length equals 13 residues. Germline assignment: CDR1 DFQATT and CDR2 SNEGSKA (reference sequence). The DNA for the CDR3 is TGCAGTGCTTCCCCCGGGACTAGCTACGAGCAGTACTTC. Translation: CSASPGTSYEQYF.

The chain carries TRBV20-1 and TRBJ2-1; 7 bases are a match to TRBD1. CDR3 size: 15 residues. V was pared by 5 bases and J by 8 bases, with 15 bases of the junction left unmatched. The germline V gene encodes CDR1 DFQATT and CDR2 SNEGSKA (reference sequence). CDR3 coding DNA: TGCAGTGCTTGGACCCTCGACAGGGTGGGTCATGAGCAGTTCTTC. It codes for CSAWTLDRVGHEQFF.

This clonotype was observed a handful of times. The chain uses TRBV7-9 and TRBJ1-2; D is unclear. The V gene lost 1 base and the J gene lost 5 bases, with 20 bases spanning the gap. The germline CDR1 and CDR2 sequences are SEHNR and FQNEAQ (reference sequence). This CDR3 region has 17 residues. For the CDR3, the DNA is TGTGCCAGCAGCTTAGTGGAGTTCACGGTGACTCGTTATGGCTACACCTTC. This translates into CASSLVEFTVTRYGYTF.

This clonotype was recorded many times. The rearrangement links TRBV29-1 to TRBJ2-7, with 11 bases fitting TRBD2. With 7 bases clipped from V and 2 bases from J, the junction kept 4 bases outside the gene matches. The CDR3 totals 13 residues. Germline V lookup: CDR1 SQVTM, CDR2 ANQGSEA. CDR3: CSAKTSGTYEQYF. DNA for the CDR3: TGCAGCGCGAAGACTAGCGGGACCTACGAGCAGTACTTC.

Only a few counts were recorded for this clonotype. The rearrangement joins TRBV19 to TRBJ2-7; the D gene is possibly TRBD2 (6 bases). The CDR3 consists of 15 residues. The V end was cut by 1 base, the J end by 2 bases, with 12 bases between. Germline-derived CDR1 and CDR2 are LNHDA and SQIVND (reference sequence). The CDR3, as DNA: TGTGCCAGTAGTATAGGTGGGACTGGTACCTACGAGCAGTACTTC. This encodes CASSIGGTGTYEQYF.

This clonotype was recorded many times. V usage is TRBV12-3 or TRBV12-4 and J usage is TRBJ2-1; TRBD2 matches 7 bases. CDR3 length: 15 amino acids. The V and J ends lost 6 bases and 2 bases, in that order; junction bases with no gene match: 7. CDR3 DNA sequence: TGTGCCAGCAGGCCGTCAGGGAGGGCCTACAATGAGCAGTTCTTC. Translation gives CASRPSGRAYNEQFF.

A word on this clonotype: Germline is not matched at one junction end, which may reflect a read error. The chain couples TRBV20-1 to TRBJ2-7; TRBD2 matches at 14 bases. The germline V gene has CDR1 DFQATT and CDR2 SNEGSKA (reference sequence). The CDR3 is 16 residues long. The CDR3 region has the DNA TGCTGTGCCCCGGGACTAGCGGGAGTTGGGACCTACGAGCAGTACTTC. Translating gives CCAPGLAGVGTYEQYF.

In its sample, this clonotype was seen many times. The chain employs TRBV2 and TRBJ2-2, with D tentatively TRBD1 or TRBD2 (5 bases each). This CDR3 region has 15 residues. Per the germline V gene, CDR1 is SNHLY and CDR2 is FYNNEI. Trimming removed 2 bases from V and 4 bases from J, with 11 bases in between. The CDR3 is CASSETSQGTGELFF. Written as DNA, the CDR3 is TGTGCCAGCAGTGAAACTAGTCAGGGCACCGGGGAGCTGTTTTTT. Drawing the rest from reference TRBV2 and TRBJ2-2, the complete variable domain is EPEVTQTPSHQVTQMGQEVILRCVPISNHLYFYWYRQILGQKVEFLVSFYNNEISEKSEIFDDQFSVERPDGSNFTLKIRSTKLEDSAMYFCASSETSQGTGELFFGEGSRLTVL.

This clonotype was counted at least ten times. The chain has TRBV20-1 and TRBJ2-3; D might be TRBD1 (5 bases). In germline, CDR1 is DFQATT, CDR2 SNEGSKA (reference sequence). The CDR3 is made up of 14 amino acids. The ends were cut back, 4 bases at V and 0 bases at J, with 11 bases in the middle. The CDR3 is CSAIRDPSTDTQYF. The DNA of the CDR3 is TGCAGTGCTATCAGGGATCCGAGCACAGATACGCAGTATTTT.

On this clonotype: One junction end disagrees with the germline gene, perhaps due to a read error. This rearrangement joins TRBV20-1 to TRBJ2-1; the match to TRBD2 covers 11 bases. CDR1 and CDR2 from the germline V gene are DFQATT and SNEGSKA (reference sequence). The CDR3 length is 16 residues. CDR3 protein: CTARWASGRSYNEQFF. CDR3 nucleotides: TGCACTGCTAGATGGGCTAGCGGGAGGTCCTACAATGAGCAGTTCTTC.

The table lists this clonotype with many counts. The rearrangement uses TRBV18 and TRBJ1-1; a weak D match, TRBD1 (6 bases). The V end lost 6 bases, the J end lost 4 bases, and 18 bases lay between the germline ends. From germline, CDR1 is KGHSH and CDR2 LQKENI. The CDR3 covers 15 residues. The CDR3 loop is CASSPLGGWGTEAFF. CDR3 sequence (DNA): TGTGCCAGCTCCCCTCTAGGGGGGTGGGGCACTGAAGCTTTCTTT.

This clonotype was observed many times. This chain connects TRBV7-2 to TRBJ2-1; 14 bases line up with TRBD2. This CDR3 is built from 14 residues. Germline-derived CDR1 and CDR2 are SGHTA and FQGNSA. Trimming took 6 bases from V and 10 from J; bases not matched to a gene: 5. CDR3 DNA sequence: TGTGCCAGCAGACGACTAGCGGGAGGGGAAGAGCAGTTCTTC. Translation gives CASRRLAGGEEQFF.

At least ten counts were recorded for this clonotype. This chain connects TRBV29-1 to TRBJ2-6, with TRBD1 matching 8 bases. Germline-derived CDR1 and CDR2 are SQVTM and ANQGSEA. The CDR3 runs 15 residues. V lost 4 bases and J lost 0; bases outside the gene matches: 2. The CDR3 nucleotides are TGCAGCGTTGGGGACAGGTTCTCTGGGGCCAACGTCCTGACTTTC. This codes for CSVGDRFSGANVLTF.

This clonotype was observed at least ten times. The CDR3 is CSVAVGRGYRETQYF. In nucleotides, the CDR3 is TGCAGCGTTGCCGTCGGGAGGGGGTACCGGGAGACCCAGTACTTC. The rearrangement joins TRBV29-1 to TRBJ2-5, with 8 bases matching TRBD2. The CDR3 length is 15 residues. Unmatched junction bases numbered 12, after V lost 4 bases and J lost 5 bases. Germline CDR1 is SQVTM and CDR2 is ANQGSEA.

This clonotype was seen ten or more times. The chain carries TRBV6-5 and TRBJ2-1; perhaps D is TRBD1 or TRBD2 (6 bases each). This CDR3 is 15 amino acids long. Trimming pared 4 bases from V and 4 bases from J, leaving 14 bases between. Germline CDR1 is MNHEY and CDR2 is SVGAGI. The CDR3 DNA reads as TGTGCCAGCAGTTTCGGGGGCGGAGGATACAATGAGCAGTTCTTC. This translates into CASSFGGGGYNEQFF.

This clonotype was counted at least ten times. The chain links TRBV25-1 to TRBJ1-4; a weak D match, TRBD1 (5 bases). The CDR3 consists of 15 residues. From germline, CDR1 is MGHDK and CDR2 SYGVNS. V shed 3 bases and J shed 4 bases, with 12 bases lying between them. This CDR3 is CASSDPGRNNEKLFF. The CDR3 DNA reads TGTGCCAGCAGTGACCCGGGACGCAATAATGAAAAACTGTTTTTT.

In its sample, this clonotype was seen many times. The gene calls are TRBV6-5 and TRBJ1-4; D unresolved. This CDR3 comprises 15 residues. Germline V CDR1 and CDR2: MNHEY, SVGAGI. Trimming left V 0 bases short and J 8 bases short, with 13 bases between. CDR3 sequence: CASSYSGEEEEKLFF. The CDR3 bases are TGTGCCAGCAGTTACTCCGGGGAGGAGGAAGAAAAACTGTTTTTT.

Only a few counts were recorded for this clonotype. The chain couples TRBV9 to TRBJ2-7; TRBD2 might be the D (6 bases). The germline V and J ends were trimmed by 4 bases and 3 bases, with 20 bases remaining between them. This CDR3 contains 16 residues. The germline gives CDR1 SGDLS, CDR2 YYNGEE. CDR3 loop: CASSTHGGTTFYEQYF. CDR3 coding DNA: TGTGCCAGCAGCACACACGGGGGAACTACTTTCTACGAGCAGTACTTC. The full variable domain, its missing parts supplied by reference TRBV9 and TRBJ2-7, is DSGVTQTPKHLITATGQRVTLRCSPRSGDLSVYWYQQSLDQGLQFLIQYYNGEERAKGNILERFSAQQFPDLHSELNLSSLELGDSALYFCASSTHGGTTFYEQYFGPGTRLTVT.